Below, one TCR beta chain is given with its context. Its matching antigen is unknown. The data stem from a study of cytotoxic CD8 clonotypes in ibrutinib-treated CLL. Study details: The response samples were taken once patients had been treated for a median of about 12 months, range 6 to 36. Overall study results and limits: The clonality went up when patients responded to ibrutinib and dropped back toward baseline at progression. Patients had baseline clonality above age-matched healthy donors, and this clonality moved with circulating CD8+ T-cell counts.

The repertoire was sequenced with immunoSEQ multiplex PCR; TCRdb's copy has only in-frame clones and lacks some. The repertoire holds 45,000 to 60,000 clones, with 56% as singletons. This TCR was recovered from a human donor with chronic lymphocytic leukemia. The sequenced sample was PBMCs, obtained after 24 months of ibrutinib treatment.

The CDR3 loop reads CASSFGQSEAFF. The DNA for the CDR3 is TGTGCCAGCAGTTTCGGACAGTCTGAAGCTTTCTTT. This chain joins TRBV27 and TRBJ1-1, with D possibly matching TRBD1 (6 bases). Trimming took 3 bases from V and 6 from J, leaving 8 bases between them. The CDR3 spans 12 residues. The germline gives CDR1 MNHEY, CDR2 SMNVEV (reference sequence).